This T cell receptor beta chain was documented in a study of CD8 T cells in Susac syndrome. Reverse transcription of roughly 0.5 to 1 ug RNA used random hexamers. TCRdb called the immunoSEQ multiplex PCR reads again in MiXCR, with one record for every CDR3 protein. The sample contains some 120,000 distinct CDR3 sequences, around 95% of which appear only once. CD8+ and CD4+ T cells taken from blood had their TCR beta sequenced. The clonotype was recovered from a human donor with Susac syndrome. Material: CD8+ T cells from PBMCs.

CDR3 nucleotides: TGTGCCAGTTCCACGGGGGGCGGAAACATTCAGTACTTC. Translating it yields CASSTGGGNIQYF. The rearrangement joins TRBV19 to TRBJ2-4; tentative D call: TRBD2 (7 bases). The CDR3 is 13 amino acids. Per the germline V gene, CDR1 is LNHDA and CDR2 is SQIVND (reference sequence). V dropped 8 bases and J dropped 6 bases, with 14 bases sitting between them.